One and the same sample provided the 2 T cell receptor beta chains below, sequenced in a study of OX40 agonist ivuxolimab in advanced cancers. This table comes from immunoSEQ multiplex PCR, and its TCRdb copy is limited to in-frame clones, with some not included. The sample lists fewer than 75,000 clones; about 88% were seen once. Sequencing used CD4+ or CD8+ T cells sorted from blood, obtained in a trial of the OX40 agonist ivuxolimab. All receptors come from an adult with an advanced solid tumor such as melanoma, head and neck, liver or kidney cancer.

The chain carries TRBV9 and TRBJ2-5; perhaps TRBD2 as D (6 bases). Trimming stripped 3 bases from V and 2 bases from J, with 20 bases between. The CDR3 consists of 17 residues. The germline V gene encodes CDR1 SGDLS and CDR2 YYNGEE. The CDR3 loop reads CASSARGEPTGQETQYF. The CDR3 bases are TGTGCCAGCAGCGCCCGCGGGGAGCCAACCGGTCAAGAGACCCAGTACTTC. Full variable domain (outside the CDR3, taken from reference TRBV9 and TRBJ2-5): DSGVTQTPKHLITATGQRVTLRCSPRSGDLSVYWYQQSLDQGLQFLIQYYNGEERAKGNILERFSAQQFPDLHSELNLSSLELGDSALYFCASSARGEPTGQETQYFGPGTRLLVL.

The V gene is TRBV18, the J gene TRBJ1-2, with a weak D call TRBD1 (5 bases). Germline CDR1 reads KGHSH; CDR2 reads LQKENI. The V end was cut by 4 bases, the J end by 1 base, with 28 bases between. This CDR3 comprises 20 residues. Here the CDR3 DNA reads TGTGCCAGCTCACTTAAGAGGTTCCGGGACCGCCTGGACCTTAACTATGGCTACACCTTC. Its translation: CASSLKRFRDRLDLNYGYTF.